This T cell receptor (beta chain) was obtained from a study of cytomegalovirus exposure and HLA in healthy donors. Across the study: Caucasian-associated ancestry cluster membership applied to less than 85% of approximately 420 genotyped donors.

It was healthy bone marrow donors who served as donors. Nominally healthy donors were sampled, though unrecorded immune exposures were likely. Overall study results and limits: Some V segments, TRBV6-2 and TRBV6-3 among them, were indistinguishable and were therefore excluded.

As regards this clone: Its antigen remains unidentified.

Use of 60 Vbeta and 13 Jbeta primers characterized the PCR. Here immunoSEQ multiplex PCR was the method, and the copy in TCRdb shows in-frame clones only, minus some. The repertoire has around 100,000 clones, about 80% of them found once; the top ten carry approximately 1.5%. Per the germline V gene, CDR1 is SGHRS and CDR2 is YFSETQ. The CDR3 is 15 residues long. V lost 4 bases and J lost 0, with 11 bases in between. The chain is built from TRBV5-1 and TRBJ2-1, with a possible D match to TRBD1 (5 bases). Input material: PBMCs. The receptor comes from a woman between 35 and 50 years old in good health and CMV-seronegative. The CDR3 loop is CASSLQVGSYNEQFF. CDR3 sequence (DNA): TGCGCCAGCAGCCTACAGGTTGGCTCCTACAATGAGCAGTTCTTC.